These T cell receptor beta chains were read from a single sample in a study of identifying expanded T cells in peripheral blood. The assay was immunoSEQ multiplex PCR, and TCRdb's table has in-frame clones only and misses some. Of 120,000 or so clones in the sample, roughly 82% were seen once. The sequencing sample was made of blood. Receptor source: a person aged 18-70 years in good health. CDR3s include the opening cysteine and the closing phenylalanine or tryptophan. Fields, in order: CDR3 protein, CDR3 DNA, V gene, J gene, clone size, D gene. The D gene is left open where the match is weak. A row's size may be missing; if present it is once, few, many or a size class.

CASSSKTRGDTEAFF	TGCGCCAGCAGCTCCAAGACGCGGGGGGACACTGAAGCTTTCTTT	TRBV5-1	TRBJ1-1	.	.
CASRAMTGAHYGYTF	TGTGCCAGCAGAGCAATGACAGGGGCCCACTATGGCTACACCTTC	TRBV2	TRBJ1-2	few	TRBD1
CASSFITGDPPLNTEAFF	TGTGCCAGCAGCTTTATTACAGGGGACCCACCTCTGAACACTGAAGCTTTCTTT	TRBV5-4	TRBJ1-1	.	TRBD1
CASRRQTGPNGYTF	TGTGCCAGCAGACGCCAGACGGGGCCCAATGGCTACACCTTC	TRBV6-5	TRBJ1-2	once	.
CASSIGQSKYEKLFF	TGTGCCAGTAGTATAGGACAGTCGAAGTATGAAAAACTGTTTTTT	TRBV19	TRBJ1-4	.	.
CASSSTGAFMNEQFF	TGTGCCAGCAGCTCGACAGGTGCATTTATGAATGAGCAGTTCTTC	TRBV7-8	TRBJ2-1	.	.
CASSDRGITGELFF	TGTGCCAGCAGTGATCGGGGGATCACCGGGGAGCTGTTTTTT	TRBV25-1	TRBJ2-2	.	.
CASSLLAGATDTQYF	TGTGCCAGTAGTTTACTAGCGGGTGCCACAGATACGCAGTATTTT	TRBV19	TRBJ2-3	.	TRBD2
CASSQMARGPEAFF	TGTGCCAGCAGCCAAATGGCTCGGGGCCCTGAAGCTTTCTTT	TRBV7-8	TRBJ1-1	.	.
CATTKTDRVMNTEAFF	TGTGCCACCACAAAAACCGACAGGGTCATGAACACTGAAGCTTTCTTT	TRBV19	TRBJ1-1	.	TRBD1
CASSLMGSGANVLTF	TGTGCCAGCAGCTTAATGGGGTCTGGGGCCAACGTCCTGACTTTC	TRBV7-3	TRBJ2-6	.	.
CASSIQLTGELFF	TGCGCCAGCAGCATACAGCTCACCGGGGAGCTGTTTTTT	TRBV5-1	TRBJ2-2	few	.
CASTPRDTVGKGYTF	TGTGCCAGCACCCCAAGGGATACGGTGGGGAAGGGCTACACCTTC	TRBV27	TRBJ1-2	.	.
CASSSGRVSETQYF	TGTGCCAGCAGCTCAGGACGGGTTTCGGAGACCCAGTACTTC	TRBV5-4	TRBJ2-5	.	.
CASSYIVGELFF	TGTGCCAGCAGTTACATTGTCGGGGAGCTGTTTTTT	TRBV6-5	TRBJ2-2	.	.
CASSLALLGTF	TGTGCCAGCAGCTTGGCCCTTCTGGGTACCTTC	TRBV5-8	TRBJ1-2	.	.
CAWSVDRNTEAFF	TGTGCCTGGAGTGTAGACAGGAACACTGAAGCTTTCTTT	TRBV30	TRBJ1-1	once	.
CASMRGNEKLFF	TGTGCCTCTATGAGGGGGAATGAAAAACTGTTTTTT	TRBV30	TRBJ1-4	.	.
CASSLSAGANTGELFF	TGCGCCAGCAGCCTCTCAGCAGGCGCGAACACCGGGGAGCTGTTTTTT	TRBV4-1	TRBJ2-2	.	.
CASSSPGHWNPYEQYF	TGTGCCAGCAGTTCCCCGGGACATTGGAATCCCTACGAGCAGTACTTC	TRBV6-6	TRBJ2-7	.	.
CASSSGPYVTYEQYF	TGCGCCAGCAGTTCCGGCCCCTACGTAACGTACGAGCAGTACTTC	TRBV5-1	TRBJ2-7	.	.
CASSGDGQHYGYTF	TGTGCCAGCAGTGGGGACGGGCAACACTATGGCTACACCTTC	TRBV6-6	TRBJ1-2	few	.
CASSPDGERYGYTF	TGTGCCAGCAGCCCGGACGGAGAGCGCTATGGCTACACCTTC	TRBV5-4	TRBJ1-2	.	.
CASSYIQRSYNEQFF	TGTGCCAGCAGTTACATCCAGCGCTCCTACAATGAGCAGTTCTTC	TRBV6-5	TRBJ2-1	.	.
CASSGTGEDYEQYF	TGTGCCAGCAGCGGGACAGGGGAGGACTACGAGCAGTACTTC	TRBV5-6	TRBJ2-7	.	TRBD1
CASSLSGTGAYGYTF	TGTGCCAGCAGCTTATCCGGGACAGGGGCCTATGGCTACACCTTC	TRBV11-3	TRBJ1-2	.	TRBD1
CASSLDAGGNTIYF	TGTGCCAGCAGCTTAGATGCCGGCGGAAACACCATATATTTT	TRBV7-2	TRBJ1-3	.	.
CASTPPGGIRSEQYF	TGTGCCAGTACCCCCCCGGGGGGGATCAGGAGCGAGCAGTACTTC	TRBV19	TRBJ2-7	.	TRBD2
CASSFEKAEAFF	TGTGCCAGCAGCTTTGAAAAGGCTGAAGCTTTCTTT	TRBV5-5	TRBJ1-1	.	.
CASSSVPGQWEETQYF	TGCGCCAGCAGCTCGGTACCGGGACAGTGGGAAGAGACCCAGTACTTC	TRBV5-1	TRBJ2-5	.	TRBD1
CASSYSWTGNQPQHF	TGTGCCAGCAGTTACTCCTGGACAGGGAATCAGCCCCAGCATTTT	TRBV6-5	TRBJ1-5	.	TRBD1
CAARDSSYNSPLHF	TGTGCCGCGAGGGACAGCTCCTATAATTCACCCCTCCACTTT	TRBV6-5	TRBJ1-6	once	TRBD1
CASSPAVGGKQYF	TGTGCCAGCAGCCCAGCCGTGGGGGGAAAGCAGTATTTT	TRBV11-3	TRBJ2-3	.	.
CAWSVGQGDQPQHF	TGTGCCTGGAGTGTCGGGCAGGGTGATCAGCCCCAGCATTTT	TRBV30	TRBJ1-5	.	.
CASSIHWTGRTEAFF	TGTGCCAGCAGCATCCATTGGACAGGGCGGACTGAAGCTTTCTTT	TRBV9	TRBJ1-1	.	TRBD1
CAWSEENEQFF	TGTGCCTGGAGTGAGGAAAATGAGCAGTTCTTC	TRBV30	TRBJ2-1	once	.
CASRTGGPYEQYF	TGTGCCAGCAGGACAGGGGGCCCTTACGAGCAGTACTTC	TRBV6-1	TRBJ2-7	.	TRBD1
CASSQDQGYYGYTF	TGCGCCAGCAGCCAAGATCAGGGTTATTATGGCTACACCTTC	TRBV4-3	TRBJ1-2	.	.
CASSAGWTDVAGDTEAFF	TGCGCCAGCAGCGCAGGTTGGACCGACGTGGCAGGTGACACTGAAGCTTTCTTT	TRBV5-1	TRBJ1-1	.	.
CASSLGMGSADTQYF	TGTGCCAGCAGCTTAGGGATGGGGAGCGCAGATACGCAGTATTTT	TRBV7-7	TRBJ2-3	.	.
CAAKTASSYEQYF	TGTGCCGCAAAGACGGCGAGCTCCTACGAGCAGTACTTC	TRBV6-5	TRBJ2-7	.	.
CASREQGDTEAFF	TGTGCCAGCAGGGAGCAGGGAGATACTGAAGCTTTCTTT	TRBV7-9	TRBJ1-1	.	.
CASSDEGGSFF	TGTGCCAGCAGTGATGAGGGGGGGTCGTTCTTC	TRBV2	TRBJ2-1	.	.
CASSPGIRTNYGYTF	TGTGCCAGCTCACCAGGGATCAGGACTAACTATGGCTACACCTTC	TRBV18	TRBJ1-2	.	.
CASSLDRNTEAFF	TGTGCCAGCAGCTTAGACAGGAACACTGAAGCTTTCTTT	TRBV5-8	TRBJ1-1	.	.
CASSKVGTLKPFYEQYF	TGTGCCAGCAGCAAAGTTGGGACACTCAAACCGTTCTACGAGCAGTACTTC	TRBV21-1	TRBJ2-7	once	.
CASGLTRVNEQFF	TGTGCTAGTGGCCTGACTAGGGTCAATGAGCAGTTCTTC	TRBV12-5	TRBJ2-1	.	.
CASSQATGTNQPQHF	TGCGCCAGCAGCCAGGCGACAGGGACTAATCAGCCCCAGCATTTT	TRBV4-3	TRBJ1-5	.	TRBD1
CASRPSIGGQPQHF	TGTGCCAGCAGGCCCTCCATTGGGGGCCAGCCCCAGCATTTT	TRBV6-5	TRBJ1-5	.	.
CASSSTLGEQYF	TGTGCCAGCAGTTCGACTTTGGGGGAGCAGTACTTC	TRBV2	TRBJ2-7	.	.
CASRRDREGYTF	TGCGCCAGCAGAAGGGACAGGGAGGGCTACACCTTC	TRBV10-2	TRBJ1-2	few	TRBD1
CASSYARDSRNGYTF	TGCGCCAGCAGTTATGCTCGGGACAGTCGGAATGGCTACACCTTC	TRBV5-1	TRBJ1-2	.	TRBD1
CASSLGQPRDGYTF	TGTGCCAGCAGCTTAGGCCAACCCCGGGATGGCTACACCTTC	TRBV7-8	TRBJ1-2	once	.
CASSNRGRNQPQHF	TGCGCCAGCAGTAACAGGGGTCGCAATCAGCCCCAGCATTTT	TRBV10-2	TRBJ1-5	.	TRBD1
CASSFRRIYEQYF	TGTGCCAGCAGTTTTCGACGGATCTACGAGCAGTACTTC	TRBV6-5	TRBJ2-7	.	.
CASSPVGRNYGYTF	TGTGCCAGCTCACCAGTCGGCAGAAACTATGGCTACACCTTC	TRBV18	TRBJ1-2	.	.
CVVLQGEGTGELFF	TGTGTGGTACTCCAGGGGGAAGGTACCGGGGAGCTGTTTTTT	TRBV6-5	TRBJ2-2	.	TRBD1